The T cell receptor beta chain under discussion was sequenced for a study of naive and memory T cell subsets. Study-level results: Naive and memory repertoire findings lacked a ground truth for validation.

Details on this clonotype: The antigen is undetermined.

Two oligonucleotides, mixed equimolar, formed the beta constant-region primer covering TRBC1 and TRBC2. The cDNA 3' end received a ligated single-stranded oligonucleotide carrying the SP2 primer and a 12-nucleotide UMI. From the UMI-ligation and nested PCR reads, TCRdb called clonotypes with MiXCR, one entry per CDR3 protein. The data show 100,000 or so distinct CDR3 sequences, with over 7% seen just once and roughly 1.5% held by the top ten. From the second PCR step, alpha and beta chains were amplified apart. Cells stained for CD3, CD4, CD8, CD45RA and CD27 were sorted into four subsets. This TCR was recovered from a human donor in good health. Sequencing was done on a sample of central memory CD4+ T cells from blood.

This CDR3 reads CASTRDGDQPQHF. The CDR3 nucleotides are TGTGCCAGCACCCGGGACGGGGATCAGCCCCAGCATTTT. The J gene is TRBJ1-5, the V gene TRBV7-8; a possible D gene is TRBD1 (5 bases). Germline loops: CDR1 SGHVS, CDR2 FQNEAQ. The CDR3 totals 13 residues. Trimming shortened V by 7 bases and J by 5 bases, and 12 bases separated the two germline ends.